This TCR beta chain was identified during a study of blood T cell repertoires in COVID-19. Overall study context: Acute-phase and convalescent COVID-19 samples originated in the United States, Italy and Spain. PBMCs, B-cell-depleted T cells, or T cells were the source of the cDNA or gDNA that made up the material.

Authors' methods: Reference gene primer amplification gave nucleated cell count estimates. Using immunoSEQ multiplex PCR, the repertoire was profiled, and TCRdb retains in-frame clones only, with some absent. The DNA was the basis for D and trimming; V, J and clone size are from that table. The sample contains about 32,000 clones, 87% of which appear only once. The receptor was derived from a man aged 50-60 years with active or convalescent COVID-19. Sequencing was carried out using peripheral blood.

The chain's CDR3 is CASSPMGLAEHNEQFF. The CDR3 DNA sequence: TGTGCCAGCAGCCCCATGGGGCTAGCGGAGCACAATGAGCAGTTCTTC. The J gene is TRBJ2-1, the V gene TRBV5-4; 7 bases align to TRBD2. The germline gives CDR1 SGHNT, CDR2 YYREEE (reference sequence). Unmatched junction bases numbered 12, after V lost 4 bases and J lost 5 bases. The CDR3 consists of 16 residues.